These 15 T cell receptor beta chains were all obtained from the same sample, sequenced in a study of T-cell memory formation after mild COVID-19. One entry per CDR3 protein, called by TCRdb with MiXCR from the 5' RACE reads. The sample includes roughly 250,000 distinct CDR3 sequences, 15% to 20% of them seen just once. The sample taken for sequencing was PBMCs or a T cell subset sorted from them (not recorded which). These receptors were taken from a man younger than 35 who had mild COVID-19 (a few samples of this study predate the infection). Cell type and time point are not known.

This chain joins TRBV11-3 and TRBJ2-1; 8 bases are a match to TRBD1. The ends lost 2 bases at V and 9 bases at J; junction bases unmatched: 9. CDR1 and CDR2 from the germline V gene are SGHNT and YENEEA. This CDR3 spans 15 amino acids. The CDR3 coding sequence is TGTGCCAGCAGCTTAATATCAGGGGGCGAGGGTGAGCAGTTCTTC. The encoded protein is CASSLISGGEGEQFF.

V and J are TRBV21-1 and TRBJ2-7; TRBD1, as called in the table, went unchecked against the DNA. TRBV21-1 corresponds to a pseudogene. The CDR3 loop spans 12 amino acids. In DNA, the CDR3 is TGTGCCACCTCCCACAGGGGCTACGAGCAGTACGTC. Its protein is CATSHRGYEQYV.

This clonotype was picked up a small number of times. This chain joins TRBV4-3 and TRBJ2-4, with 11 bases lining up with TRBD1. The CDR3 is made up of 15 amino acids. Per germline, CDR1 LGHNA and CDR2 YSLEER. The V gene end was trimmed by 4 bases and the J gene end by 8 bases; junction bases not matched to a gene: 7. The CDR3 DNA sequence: TGCGCCAGCAGCCGCGGACAGGGGGCGTTCGACATTCAGTACTTC. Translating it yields CASSRGQGAFDIQYF.

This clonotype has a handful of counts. CDR3 loop: CASGFLENTIYF. The CDR3 DNA reads as TGTGCTAGTGGTTTTCTTGAGAACACCATATATTTT. The chain employs TRBV12-5 and TRBJ1-3, with D unclear. The germline CDR1 and CDR2 sequences are LGHNT and FRNRAP. CDR3 length equals 12 residues. V was cut by 3 bases and J by 7 bases, with 7 bases left in between. The variable domain in full, with the rest retrieved from reference TRBV12-5 and TRBJ1-3, is DARVTQTPRHKVTEMGQEVTMRCQPILGHNTVFWYRQTMMQGLELLAYFRNRAPLDDSGMPKDRFSAEMPDATLATLKIQPSEPRDSAVYFCASGFLENTIYFGEGSWLTVV.

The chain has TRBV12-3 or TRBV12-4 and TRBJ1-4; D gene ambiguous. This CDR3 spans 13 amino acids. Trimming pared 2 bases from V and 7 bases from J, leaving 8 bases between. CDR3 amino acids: CASSLMGGEKLFF. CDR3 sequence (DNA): TGTGCCAGCAGTTTAATGGGTGGTGAAAAACTGTTTTTT.

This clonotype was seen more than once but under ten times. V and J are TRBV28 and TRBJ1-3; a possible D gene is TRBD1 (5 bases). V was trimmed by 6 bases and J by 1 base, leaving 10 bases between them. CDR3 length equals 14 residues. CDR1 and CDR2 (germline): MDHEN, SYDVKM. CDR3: CASSAGLSGNTIYF. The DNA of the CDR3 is TGTGCCAGCAGCGCAGGGCTATCTGGAAACACCATATATTTT.

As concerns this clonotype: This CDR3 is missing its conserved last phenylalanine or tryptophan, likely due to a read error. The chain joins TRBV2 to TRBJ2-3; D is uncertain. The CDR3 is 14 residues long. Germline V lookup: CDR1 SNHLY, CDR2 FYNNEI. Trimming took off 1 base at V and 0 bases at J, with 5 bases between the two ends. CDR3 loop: CASSEEASTDTQYL. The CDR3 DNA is TGTGCCAGCAGTGAAGAGGCTAGCACAGATACGCAGTATCTT.

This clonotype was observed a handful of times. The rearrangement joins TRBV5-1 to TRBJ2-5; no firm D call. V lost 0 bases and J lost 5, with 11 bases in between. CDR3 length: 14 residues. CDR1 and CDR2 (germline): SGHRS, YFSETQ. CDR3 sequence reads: CASSLESSSETQYF. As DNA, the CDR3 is TGCGCCAGCAGCTTGGAAAGCAGTTCGGAGACCCAGTACTTC.

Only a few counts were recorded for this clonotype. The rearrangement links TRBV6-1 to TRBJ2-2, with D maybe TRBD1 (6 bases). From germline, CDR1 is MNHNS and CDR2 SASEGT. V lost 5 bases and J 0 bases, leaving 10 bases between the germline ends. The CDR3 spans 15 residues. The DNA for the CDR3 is TGTGCCAGCAGTTGGAAGGGGGCGAACACCGGGGAGCTGTTTTTT. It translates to CASSWKGANTGELFF.

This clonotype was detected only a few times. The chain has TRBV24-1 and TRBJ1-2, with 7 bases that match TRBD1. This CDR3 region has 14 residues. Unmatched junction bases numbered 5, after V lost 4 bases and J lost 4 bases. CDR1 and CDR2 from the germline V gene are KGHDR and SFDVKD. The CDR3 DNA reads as TGTGCCACCAGTGACGCGGGACAGCTCTATGGCTACACCTTC. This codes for CATSDAGQLYGYTF.

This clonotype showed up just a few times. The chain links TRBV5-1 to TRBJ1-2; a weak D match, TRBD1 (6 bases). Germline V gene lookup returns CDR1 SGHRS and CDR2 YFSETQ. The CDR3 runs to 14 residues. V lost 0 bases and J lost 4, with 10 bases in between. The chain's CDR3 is CASSLEGQIYGYTF. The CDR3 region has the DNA TGCGCCAGCAGCTTGGAAGGACAGATCTATGGCTACACCTTC.

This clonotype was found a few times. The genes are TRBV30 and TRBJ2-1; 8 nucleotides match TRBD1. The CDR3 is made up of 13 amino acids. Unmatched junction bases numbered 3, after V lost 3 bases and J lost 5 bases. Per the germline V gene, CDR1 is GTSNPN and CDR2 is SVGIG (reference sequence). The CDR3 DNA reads TGTGCCTGGAGCACAGGGGGAGACAATGAGCAGTTCTTC. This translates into CAWSTGGDNEQFF. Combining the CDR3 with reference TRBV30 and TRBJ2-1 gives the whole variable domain SQTIHQWPATLVQPVGSPLSLECTVEGTSNPNLYWYRQAAGRGLQLLFYSVGIGQISSEVPQNLSASRPQDRQFILSSKKLLLSDSGFYLCAWSTGGDNEQFFGPGTRLTVL.

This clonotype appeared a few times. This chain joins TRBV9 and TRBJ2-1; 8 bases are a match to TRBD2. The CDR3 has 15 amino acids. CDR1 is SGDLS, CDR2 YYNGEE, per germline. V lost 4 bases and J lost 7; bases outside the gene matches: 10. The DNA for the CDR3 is TGTGCCAGCAGCCCCGAGAGCGGGGGCCGGAATGAGCAGTTCTTC. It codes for CASSPESGGRNEQFF.

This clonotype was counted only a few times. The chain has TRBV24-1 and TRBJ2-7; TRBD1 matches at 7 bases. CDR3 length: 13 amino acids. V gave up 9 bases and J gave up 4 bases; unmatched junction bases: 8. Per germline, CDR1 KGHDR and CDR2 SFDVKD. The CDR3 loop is CATFSGTAYEQYF. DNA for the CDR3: TGTGCCACCTTCTCCGGGACAGCATACGAGCAGTACTTC.

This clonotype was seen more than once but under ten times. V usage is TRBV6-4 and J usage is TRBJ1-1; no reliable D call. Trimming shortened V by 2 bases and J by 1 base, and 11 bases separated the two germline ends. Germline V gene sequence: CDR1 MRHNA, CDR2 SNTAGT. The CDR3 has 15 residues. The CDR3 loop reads CASSDTPDGNTEAFF. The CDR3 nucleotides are TGTGCCAGCAGTGACACCCCGGACGGGAACACTGAAGCTTTCTTT.